Described below is a single T cell receptor (beta chain) sequence and its context. TCRdb's copy holds only in-frame clones and misses some; the assay was immunoSEQ multiplex PCR. The data hold 100,000 to 150,000 clones, with 80% to 90% observed a single time. This sample is drawn from a study of T cell responses to AZD1222 COVID-19 vaccine. The CDR3 covers 11 residues. V shed 5 bases and J shed 11 bases, with 12 bases lying between them. CDR1 LGHNT and CDR2 FRNRAP come from the germline V gene. The sequence was collected from an adult in good health. The chain combines TRBV12-5 with TRBJ1-1, with TRBD1 as a possible D gene (5 bases). The input for sequencing was peripheral blood, taken on day 0 of AZD1222 vaccination. Here the CDR3 reads CASGTLPGAFF. The CDR3 DNA reads TGTGCTAGTGGTACCCTCCCAGGGGCTTTCTTT.